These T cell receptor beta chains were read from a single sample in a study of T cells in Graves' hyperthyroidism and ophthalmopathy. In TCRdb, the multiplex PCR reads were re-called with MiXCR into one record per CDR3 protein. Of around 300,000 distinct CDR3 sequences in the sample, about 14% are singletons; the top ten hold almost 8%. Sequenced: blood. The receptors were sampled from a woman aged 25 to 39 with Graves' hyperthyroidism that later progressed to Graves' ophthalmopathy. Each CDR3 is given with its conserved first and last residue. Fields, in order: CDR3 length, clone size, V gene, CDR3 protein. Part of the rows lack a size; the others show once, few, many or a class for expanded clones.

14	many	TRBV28	CASSPGQAYNEQFF
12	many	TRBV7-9	CASSLKGNEQFF
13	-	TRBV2	CASSERTGHYAFF
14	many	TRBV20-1	CSARASGTYAEQYF
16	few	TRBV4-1	CASSQDLGATNEKLFF
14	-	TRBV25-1	CATLAPGPYNEQFF
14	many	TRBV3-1	CASSHDRTSDTQYF
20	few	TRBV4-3	CASSQDALAGGPFRGNEQFF
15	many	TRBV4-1	CASSQDSTGLQPQHF
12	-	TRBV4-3	CASSQDFDEQFF
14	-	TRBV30	CAWSKTGSSYEQYF
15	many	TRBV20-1	CSARDREVPTDTQYF
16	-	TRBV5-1	CASSLEAGAGGDTQYF
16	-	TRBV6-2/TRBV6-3	CASSSLRAKGTDTQYF
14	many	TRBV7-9	CASIDRGGIETQYF
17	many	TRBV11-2	CASSLVVGPYIPDTQYF
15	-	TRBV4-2	CASSQVEGSVQPQHF
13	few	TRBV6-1	CASGTGSTGELFF
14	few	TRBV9	CASSVDGRPDTQYF
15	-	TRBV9	CASSVGSSRGETQYF
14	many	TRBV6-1	CASSGQGGTNEQFF
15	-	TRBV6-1	CASSEQGGSSYEQYF
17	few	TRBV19	CASSIAPPVYGANVLTF
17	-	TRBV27	CASSFLAGGPGSYEQYF
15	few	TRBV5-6	CASSFRGHREDIQYF
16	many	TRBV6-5	CASSYSTSGRGYEQFF
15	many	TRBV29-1	CSVPKPGGVADTQYF
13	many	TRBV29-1	CSATGGAKNIQYF